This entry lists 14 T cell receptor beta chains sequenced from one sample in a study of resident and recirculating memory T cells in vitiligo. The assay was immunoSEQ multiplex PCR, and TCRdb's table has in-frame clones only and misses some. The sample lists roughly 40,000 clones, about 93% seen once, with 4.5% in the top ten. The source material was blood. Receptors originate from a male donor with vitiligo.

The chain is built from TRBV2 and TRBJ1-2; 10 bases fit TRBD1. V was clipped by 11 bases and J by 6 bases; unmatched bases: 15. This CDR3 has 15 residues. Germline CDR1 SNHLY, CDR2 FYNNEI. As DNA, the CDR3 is TGTGCCGGAAGACCCCGACAGGGGGCGCGGAATGGCTACACCTTC. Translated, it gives CAGRPRQGARNGYTF.

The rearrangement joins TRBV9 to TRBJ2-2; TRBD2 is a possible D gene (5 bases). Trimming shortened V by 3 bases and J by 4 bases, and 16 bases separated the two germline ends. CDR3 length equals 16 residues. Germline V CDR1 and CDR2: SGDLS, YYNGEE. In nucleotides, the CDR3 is TGTGCCAGCAGCGCCATATGGAGGAGCTCCACCGGGGAGCTGTTTTTT. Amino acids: CASSAIWRSSTGELFF. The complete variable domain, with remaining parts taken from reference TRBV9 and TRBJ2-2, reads DSGVTQTPKHLITATGQRVTLRCSPRSGDLSVYWYQQSLDQGLQFLIQYYNGEERAKGNILERFSAQQFPDLHSELNLSSLELGDSALYFCASSAIWRSSTGELFFGEGSRLTVL.

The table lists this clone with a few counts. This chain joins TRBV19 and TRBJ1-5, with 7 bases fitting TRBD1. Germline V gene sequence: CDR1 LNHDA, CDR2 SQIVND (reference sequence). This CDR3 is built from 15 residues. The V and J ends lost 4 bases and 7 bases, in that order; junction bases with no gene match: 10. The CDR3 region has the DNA TGTGCCAGTAGTAGCCCAAGGGGGCGAGAACAGCCCCAGCATTTT. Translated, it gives CASSSPRGREQPQHF.

CDR3 sequence: CASSQVDRGIDQPQHF. For the CDR3, the DNA is TGTGCCAGCAGCCAAGTAGACAGGGGAATTGATCAGCCCCAGCATTTT. The gene calls are TRBV4-2 and TRBJ1-5; TRBD1 matches at 8 bases. The germline V gene encodes CDR1 LGHNA and CDR2 YNFKEQ. Germline trimming cut 1 base from V and 5 bases from J; bases unmatched to any gene: 7. The CDR3 spans 16 residues.

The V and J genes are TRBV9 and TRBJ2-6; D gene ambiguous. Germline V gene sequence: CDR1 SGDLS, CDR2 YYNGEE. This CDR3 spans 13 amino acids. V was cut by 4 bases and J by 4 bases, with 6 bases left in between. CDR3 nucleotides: TGTGCCAGCAGCCCCTACGGGGCCAACGTCCTGACTTTC. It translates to CASSPYGANVLTF.

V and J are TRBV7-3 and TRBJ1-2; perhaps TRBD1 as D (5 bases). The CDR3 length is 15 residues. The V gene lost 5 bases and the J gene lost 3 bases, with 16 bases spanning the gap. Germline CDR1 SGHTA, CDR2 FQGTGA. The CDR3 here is CASSPGEGVYYGYTF. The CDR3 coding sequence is TGTGCCAGCAGCCCGGGGGAAGGAGTCTACTATGGCTACACCTTC.

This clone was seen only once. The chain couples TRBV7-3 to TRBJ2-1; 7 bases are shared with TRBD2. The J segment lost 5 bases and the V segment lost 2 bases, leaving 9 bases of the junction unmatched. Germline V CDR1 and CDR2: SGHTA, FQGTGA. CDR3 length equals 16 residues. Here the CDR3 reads CASSLGVGGSNNEQFF. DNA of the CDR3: TGTGCCAGCAGCTTAGGCGTGGGGGGGTCGAACAATGAGCAGTTCTTC.

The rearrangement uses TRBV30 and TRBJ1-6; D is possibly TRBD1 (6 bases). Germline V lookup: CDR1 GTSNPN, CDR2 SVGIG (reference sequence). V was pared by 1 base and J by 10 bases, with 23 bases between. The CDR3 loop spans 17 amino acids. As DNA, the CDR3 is TGTGCCTGGAGTGGATACACTGGGACAACAGGTCGCTCACCCCTCCACTTT. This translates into CAWSGYTGTTGRSPLHF.

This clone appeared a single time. The DNA for the CDR3 is TGTGCCAGCAGCTTCCCCGGGGGCACTGAAGCTTTCTTT. Translating gives CASSFPGGTEAFF. The V call is TRBV5-4, the J call TRBJ1-1; possible D gene TRBD1, 5 bases. Germline CDR1 is SGHNT and CDR2 is YYREEE (reference sequence). The CDR3 is made up of 13 amino acids. V was pared by 2 bases and J by 4 bases, with 9 bases between.

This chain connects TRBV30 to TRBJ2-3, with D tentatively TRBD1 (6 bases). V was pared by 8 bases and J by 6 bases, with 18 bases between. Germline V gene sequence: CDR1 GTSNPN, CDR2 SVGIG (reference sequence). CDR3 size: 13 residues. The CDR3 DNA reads TGTGCCCAAACGAGGGGGTCCGAGGATACGCAGTATTTT. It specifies CAQTRGSEDTQYF.

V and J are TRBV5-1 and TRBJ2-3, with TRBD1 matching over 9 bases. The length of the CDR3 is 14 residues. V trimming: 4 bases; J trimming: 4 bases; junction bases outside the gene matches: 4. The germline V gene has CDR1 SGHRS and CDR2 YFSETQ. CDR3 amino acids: CASSRDRAADTQYF. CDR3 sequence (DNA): TGCGCCAGCAGCCGGGACAGGGCGGCAGATACGCAGTATTTT.

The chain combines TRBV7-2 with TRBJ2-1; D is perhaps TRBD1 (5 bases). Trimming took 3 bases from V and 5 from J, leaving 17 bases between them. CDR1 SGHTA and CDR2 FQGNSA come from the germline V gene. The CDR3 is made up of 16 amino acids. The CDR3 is CASSFGAGRIHNEQFF. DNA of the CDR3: TGTGCCAGCAGCTTTGGGGCTGGGCGGATACACAATGAGCAGTTCTTC.

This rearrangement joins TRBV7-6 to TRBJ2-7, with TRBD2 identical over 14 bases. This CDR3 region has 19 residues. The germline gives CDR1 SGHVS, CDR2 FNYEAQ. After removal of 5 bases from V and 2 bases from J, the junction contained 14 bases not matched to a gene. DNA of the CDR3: TGTGCCAGCAGCAAAGAAATTGGGACTAGCGGGGGCTTCACCTACGAGCAGTACTTC. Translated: CASSKEIGTSGGFTYEQYF.

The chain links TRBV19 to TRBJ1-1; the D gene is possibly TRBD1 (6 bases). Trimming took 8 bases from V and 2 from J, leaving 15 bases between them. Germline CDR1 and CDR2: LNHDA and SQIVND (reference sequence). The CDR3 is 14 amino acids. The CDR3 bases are TGTGCCAGTTCGCAAGGGGGGGCCAACACTGAAGCTTTCTTT. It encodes CASSQGGANTEAFF. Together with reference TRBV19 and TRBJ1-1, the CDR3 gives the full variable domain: DGGITQSPKYLFRKEGQNVTLSCEQNLNHDAMYWYRQDPGQGLRLIYYSQIVNDFQKGDIAEGYSVSREKKESFPLTVTSAQKNPTAFYLCASSQGGANTEAFFGQGTRLTVV.